A single sample is the source of the 20 T cell receptor beta chains below, sequenced in a study of cytomegalovirus exposure and HLA in healthy donors. The primer mix had 60 Vbeta and 13 Jbeta primers. Libraries were prepared by immunoSEQ multiplex PCR; TCRdb keeps only in-frame clonotypes and omits some of them. Among over 95,000 clones listed, 82% were seen once. The sequencing sample was made of PBMCs. The receptors here all came from a woman in her late teens or twenties in good health and CMV-seronegative.

Notes on this clone: The junction shows a germline mismatch at one end, possibly a read error. The V and J genes are TRBV19 and TRBJ1-1, with a tentative D call TRBD1 (6 bases). CDR1 and CDR2 (germline): LNHDA, SQIVND (reference sequence). The CDR3 covers 14 residues. As DNA, the CDR3 is TGTGCCAGTAGTATTGGGCAGGGGCGTACTGAAGCTTCCTTT. Amino acid sequence: CASSIGQGRTEASF.

This clone was detected once. The chain uses TRBV18 and TRBJ1-2, with TRBD1 identical over 12 bases. Germline lookup yields CDR1 KGHSH and CDR2 LQKENI. The CDR3 is 16 amino acids. V lost 3 bases and J lost 5; bases outside the gene matches: 7. The CDR3 spells CASSPGGQGAFYGYTF. Here the CDR3 DNA reads TGTGCCAGCTCACCGGGGGGACAGGGGGCTTTTTATGGCTACACCTTC.

The chain carries TRBV29-1 and TRBJ2-1; possible D gene TRBD1, 6 bases. Germline V gene data show CDR1 as SQVTM and CDR2 as ANQGSEA. This CDR3 has 13 amino acids. The V end was cut by 5 bases, the J end by 5 bases, with 13 bases between. Written as DNA, the CDR3 is TGCAGCGTTATGCAGGGGTCCAACAATGAGCAGTTCTTC. Its protein is CSVMQGSNNEQFF.

The chain carries TRBV7-9 and TRBJ2-1; 7 nucleotides agree with TRBD2. The V segment lost 1 base and the J segment 5 bases; nucleotides outside the gene matches: 8. The CDR3 covers 16 residues. Germline V lookup: CDR1 SEHNR, CDR2 FQNEAQ (reference sequence). The CDR3 coding sequence is TGTGCCAGCAGCTTAGTAGGCGGGAGCCCTCACAATGAGCAGTTCTTC. Protein sequence: CASSLVGGSPHNEQFF.

The chain recombines TRBV4-1 with TRBJ2-7; D uncertain. Germline CDR1 MGHRA, CDR2 YSYEKL. V gave up 1 base and J gave up 0 bases, with 10 bases separating them. The CDR3 covers 15 residues. The chain's CDR3 is CASSQGAGNSYEQYV. Here the CDR3 DNA reads TGCGCCAGCAGCCAAGGGGCAGGCAACTCCTACGAGCAGTACGTC.

The rearrangement links TRBV4-2 to TRBJ2-7; a possible D gene is TRBD1 (6 bases). Germline V gene sequence: CDR1 LGHNA, CDR2 YNFKEQ. The V and J ends lost 0 bases and 4 bases respectively, with 13 bases between them. The CDR3 totals 15 residues. In DNA, the CDR3 is TGTGCCAGCAGCCAAGAGGAGGCAGGGGTGTACGAGCAGTACTTC. The encoded protein is CASSQEEAGVYEQYF.

The chain uses TRBV7-8 and TRBJ1-1; 7 bases are a match to TRBD1. Per germline, CDR1 SGHVS and CDR2 FQNEAQ. J was trimmed by 5 bases and V by 1 base; bases with no gene match: 10. The CDR3 spans 16 residues. Here the CDR3 reads CASSLVTTGRWTEAFF. The CDR3 DNA reads TGTGCCAGCAGCTTAGTTACGACAGGGAGGTGGACTGAAGCTTTCTTT.

The rearrangement links TRBV18 to TRBJ1-1; D is unresolved. Germline values: CDR1 KGHSH, CDR2 LQKENI. V was pared by 5 bases and J by 8 bases, with 12 bases between. The CDR3 is 12 amino acids. DNA for the CDR3: TGTGCCAGCTCAGCCGGGGATTTGGAAGCTTTCTTT. Translated, it gives CASSAGDLEAFF. The full variable domain, its missing parts supplied by reference TRBV18 and TRBJ1-1, is NAGVMQNPRHLVRRRGQEARLRCSPMKGHSHVYWYRQLPEEGLKFMVYLQKENIIDESGMPKERFSAEFPKEGPSILRIQQVVRGDSAAYFCASSAGDLEAFFGQGTRLTVV.

The gene calls are TRBV9 and TRBJ1-2; unclear D gene. Germline V lookup: CDR1 SGDLS, CDR2 YYNGEE. The CDR3 extends over 13 amino acids. V was cut by 5 bases and J by 7 bases, with 15 bases left in between. Written as DNA, the CDR3 is TGTGCCAGCAGTGCCCAAGGGAGGTTTGGCTACACCTTC. This encodes CASSAQGRFGYTF.

This chain joins TRBV28 and TRBJ1-4, with no clear D. V lost 2 bases and J lost 8, with 12 bases in between. Germline-derived CDR1 and CDR2 are MDHEN and SYDVKM. This CDR3 region has 14 residues. CDR3 sequence reads: CASSLPPGGEKLFF. The CDR3 DNA is TGTGCCAGCAGTTTACCGCCAGGTGGCGAAAAACTGTTTTTT.

J is TRBJ1-6 and V is TRBV5-6; the D is unclear. Germline CDR1 is SGHDT and CDR2 is YYEEEE. The CDR3 extends over 13 amino acids. The germline V and J ends were trimmed by 4 bases and 10 bases, with 12 bases remaining between them. In DNA form, the CDR3 reads TGTGCCAGCAGCAGGTCGTCCGGGTCACCCCTCCACTTT. It encodes CASSRSSGSPLHF.

V gene TRBV7-9 combines with J gene TRBJ1-5, with TRBD1 matching 9 bases. The CDR3 consists of 16 residues. V shed 5 bases and J 2 bases; nucleotides not matched to a gene: 7. Germline CDR1 is SEHNR and CDR2 is FQNEAQ (reference sequence). The CDR3 coding sequence is TGTGCCAGCAGCGTTTACAGGGGGCGAGGCAATCAGCCCCAGCATTTT. This translates into CASSVYRGRGNQPQHF.

This clone has a single count. This chain connects TRBV6-5 to TRBJ2-7; 8 bases line up with TRBD1. Germline V gives CDR1 MNHEY, CDR2 SVGAGI. V lost 2 bases, J lost 2 bases, and 8 bases stayed unmatched. The CDR3 is made up of 16 amino acids. DNA for the CDR3: TGTGCCAGCAGTTACGGGACAGGACTAATAGCCTACGAGCAGTACTTC. Protein sequence: CASSYGTGLIAYEQYF.

The J gene is TRBJ2-7, the V gene TRBV5-1, with 11 bases identical to TRBD1. In germline, CDR1 is SGHRS, CDR2 YFSETQ. The V segment lost 3 bases and the J segment 4 bases; nucleotides outside the gene matches: 6. This CDR3 is 15 amino acids long. CDR3 protein: CASSWRTGGGYEQYF. The CDR3 nucleotides read TGCGCCAGCAGCTGGCGGACAGGGGGCGGGTACGAGCAGTACTTC. Supplemented by reference TRBV5-1 and TRBJ2-7, the full variable domain reads KAGVTQTPRYLIKTRGQQVTLSCSPISGHRSVSWYQQTPGQGLQFLFEYFSETQRNKGNFPGRFSGRQFSNSRSEMNVSTLELGDSALYLCASSWRTGGGYEQYFGPGTRLTVT.

A few counts support this clone. The chain is built from TRBV10-3 and TRBJ1-5; 9 bases agree with TRBD1. The CDR3 is 16 amino acids. Germline CDR1 ENHRY, CDR2 SYGVKD. J gave up 6 bases and V 0 bases, and 6 bases lay outside the gene matches. The CDR3 DNA reads TGTGCCATCAGTGAGTCGATGACAGGGGGTGCTCAGCCCCAGCATTTT. It encodes CAISESMTGGAQPQHF.

J is TRBJ2-2 and V is TRBV7-2; a weak D match, TRBD2 (5 bases). Germline CDR1 and CDR2: SGHTA and FQGNSA. The CDR3 has 15 residues. Trimming shortened V by 6 bases and J by 3 bases, and 14 bases separated the two germline ends. CDR3 sequence: CASSLQADYTGELFF. CDR3 nucleotide sequence: TGTGCCAGCAGTCTCCAAGCGGACTACACCGGGGAGCTGTTTTTT.

This chain uses TRBV27 with TRBJ1-5, with 8 bases lining up with TRBD1. In germline, CDR1 is MNHEY, CDR2 SMNVEV (reference sequence). The CDR3 is 14 amino acids. V was clipped by 6 bases and J by 3 bases; unmatched bases: 4. In DNA form, the CDR3 reads TGTGCCAGCAGCCGGGGACAGGACAATCAGCCCCAGCATTTT. Its protein product is CASSRGQDNQPQHF.

V gene TRBV2 combines with J gene TRBJ1-2; possible D gene TRBD1, 5 bases. V gave up 2 bases and J gave up 6 bases, with 13 bases separating them. Germline CDR1 and CDR2: SNHLY and FYNNEI. The CDR3 length is 14 residues. The CDR3 loop is CASSEFGGTDGYTF. CDR3 sequence (DNA): TGTGCCAGCAGTGAATTTGGGGGGACGGATGGCTACACCTTC.

The chain couples TRBV28 to TRBJ2-5; the match to TRBD2 covers 10 bases. The CDR3 runs to 16 residues. Unmatched junction bases numbered 8, after V lost 2 bases and J lost 5 bases. Germline V gene sequence: CDR1 MDHEN, CDR2 SYDVKM. CDR3 bases: TGTGCCAGCAGTTTAGGGGCTAGCGGGAGTAGGGAGACCCAGTACTTC. Translating gives CASSLGASGSRETQYF.

The V gene is TRBV7-8, the J gene TRBJ1-1; 7 nucleotides match TRBD1. Germline V lookup: CDR1 SGHVS, CDR2 FQNEAQ. This CDR3 has 13 amino acids. V trimming: 4 bases; J trimming: 6 bases; junction bases outside the gene matches: 5. In DNA form, the CDR3 reads TGTGCCAGCAGCTCGACAGGGACTTCTGAAGCTTTCTTT. Protein product: CASSSTGTSEAFF.